Listed below are T cell receptor beta chains from one sample, sequenced in a study of blood T cell repertoires in COVID-19. The protocol was immunoSEQ multiplex PCR, while the TCRdb copy is restricted to in-frame clones and leaves out a portion. The sample includes roughly 230,000 clones, 84% of them seen just once. Sequences were obtained from PBMCs or T cells enriched from blood (not recorded which). Receptor source: a man in his forties or fifties who had recovered from COVID-19. Each CDR3 is given without its conserved first and last residue. Each record gives: V gene, clone size, D gene, CDR3 protein. D genes are given only for firm matches. Size is stated for part of the rows, as once, few or many counts, or as a class when the clone is expanded.

>TRBV10-3|once|TRBD2
AAHLADPIWYEQY
>TRBV6-5|.|.
ASSPQGYGYT
>TRBV10-3|few|.
AILGHVNGYT
>TRBV10-2|once|TRBD2
ASRGWLAGEQF
>TRBV5-1|.|.
ASSSEGRETQY
>TRBV6-5|.|TRBD2
ASSWTSGSQETQY
>TRBV6-1|.|.
ASSEGRLTGDSPLH
>TRBV23-1|.|TRBD1
ASRTGSYLNTEAF
>TRBV6-4|.|TRBD2
ASSDPNRASGPRY
>TRBV6-4|.|.
ASSDSRWGYT
>TRBV6-5|.|TRBD1
ASSSPGQGGEQY
>TRBV28|.|.
ASSLWTNLGAGDEQY
>TRBV5-6|.|.
ASSFGNEQF
>TRBV4-2|.|TRBD2
ASSQDGAGGPTDTQY
>TRBV2|few|TRBD2
ASVGEGLDIQY
>TRBV7-9|.|.
ASSLHRETQY
>TRBV5-6|.|.
ASSPGGGLNEKLF
>TRBV9|.|TRBD2
ASSPFGLAEYEQY
>TRBV10-3|.|TRBD1
AISEFLQGNQPQH
>TRBV7-9|once|.
ASSEGGFTEAF
>TRBV7-9|.|TRBD1
ASSLEGTGFVSAF
>TRBV6-5|.|TRBD2
ASSGLAGGEETQY
>TRBV7-8|.|TRBD1
ASRTGQVEKLF
>TRBV5-6|.|.
ASSLGGSDYGYT
>TRBV5-4|.|TRBD1
ASSRTGPNSYEQY
>TRBV10-3|.|.
AIRREDEAF
>TRBV5-1|few|TRBD1
ASSRDRGQGEAF
>TRBV5-4|.|TRBD1
ASSHRGSYEQY
>TRBV5-1|once|.
ASSPRVGETEAF
>TRBV6-2/TRBV6-3|.|.
ASSFSVTAYEQY
>TRBV7-3|.|.
ASSLTRVGETQY
>TRBV7-9|.|TRBD1
ASSTQGAGTEAF
>TRBV7-3|.|.
ASSPGRGYGYT